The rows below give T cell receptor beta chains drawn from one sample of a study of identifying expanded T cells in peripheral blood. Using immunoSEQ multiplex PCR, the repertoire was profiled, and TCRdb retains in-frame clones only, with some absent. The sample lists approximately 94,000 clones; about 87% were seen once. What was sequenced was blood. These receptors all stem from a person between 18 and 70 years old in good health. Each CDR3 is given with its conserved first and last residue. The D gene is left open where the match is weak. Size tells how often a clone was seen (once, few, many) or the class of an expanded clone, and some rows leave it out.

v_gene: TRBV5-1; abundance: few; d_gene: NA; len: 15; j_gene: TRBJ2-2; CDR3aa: CASSLSPGGIGELFF; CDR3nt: TGCGCCAGCAGCTTGAGCCCCGGGGGAATCGGGGAGCTGTTTTTT
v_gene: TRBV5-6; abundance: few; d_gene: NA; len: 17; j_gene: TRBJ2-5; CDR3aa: CASSLVGRGARRETQYF; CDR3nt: TGTGCCAGCAGCTTGGTTGGTCGGGGGGCCCGGAGAGAGACCCAGTACTTC
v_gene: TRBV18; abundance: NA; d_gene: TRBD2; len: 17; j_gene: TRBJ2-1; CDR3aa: CASSPPRLAGVGNEQFF; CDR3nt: TGTGCCAGCTCACCACCACGACTAGCGGGAGTAGGAAATGAGCAGTTCTTC
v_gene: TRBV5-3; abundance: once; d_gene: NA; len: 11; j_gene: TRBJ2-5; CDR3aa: CARSVQGGQYF; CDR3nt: TGTGCCAGAAGCGTTCAGGGCGGCCAGTACTTC
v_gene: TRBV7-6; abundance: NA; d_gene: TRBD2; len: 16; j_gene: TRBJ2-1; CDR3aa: CASSSGQREGRSEQFF; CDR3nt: TGTGCCAGCAGCTCCGGGCAGCGGGAGGGCCGGAGTGAGCAGTTCTTC
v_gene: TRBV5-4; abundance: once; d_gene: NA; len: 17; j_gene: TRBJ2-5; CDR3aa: CASSTGAGARSQETQYF; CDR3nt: TGTGCCAGCAGCACGGGGGCAGGGGCCCGATCCCAAGAGACCCAGTACTTC
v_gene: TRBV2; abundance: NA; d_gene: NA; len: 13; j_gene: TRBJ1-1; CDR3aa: CATSVRGGTEAFF; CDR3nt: TGTGCCACCTCGGTCCGGGGAGGCACTGAAGCTTTCTTT
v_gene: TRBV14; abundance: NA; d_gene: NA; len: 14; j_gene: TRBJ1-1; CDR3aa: CASSPPGTPRGAFF; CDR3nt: TGTGCCAGCAGCCCTCCCGGGACTCCTCGTGGGGCTTTCTTT
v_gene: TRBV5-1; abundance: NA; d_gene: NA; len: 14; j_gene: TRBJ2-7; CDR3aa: CASSLLQGSYEQYF; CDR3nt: TGCGCCAGCAGCTTGTTACAGGGCTCCTACGAGCAGTACTTC
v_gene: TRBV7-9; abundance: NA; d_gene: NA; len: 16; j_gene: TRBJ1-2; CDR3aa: CASSPAPGLTNYGYTF; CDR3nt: TGTGCCAGCAGCCCTGCCCCGGGGCTCACTAACTATGGCTACACCTTC
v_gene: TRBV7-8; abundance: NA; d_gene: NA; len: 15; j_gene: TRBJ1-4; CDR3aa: CASSLATGTNEKLFF; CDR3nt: TGTGCCAGCAGCTTAGCCACAGGGACTAATGAAAAACTGTTTTTT
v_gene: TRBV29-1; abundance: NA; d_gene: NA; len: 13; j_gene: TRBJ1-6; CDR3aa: CSVVRVWSSPLHF; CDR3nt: TGCAGCGTTGTAAGGGTTTGGAGTTCACCCCTCCACTTT
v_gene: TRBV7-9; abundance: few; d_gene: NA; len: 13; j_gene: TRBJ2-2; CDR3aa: CASSLYDTGELFF; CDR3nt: TGTGCCAGCAGCTTGTACGACACCGGGGAGCTGTTTTTT
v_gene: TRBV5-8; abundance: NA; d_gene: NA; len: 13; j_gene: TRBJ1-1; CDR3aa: CASSSYLNTEAFF; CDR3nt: TGTGCCAGCAGCTCATATCTGAACACTGAAGCTTTCTTT
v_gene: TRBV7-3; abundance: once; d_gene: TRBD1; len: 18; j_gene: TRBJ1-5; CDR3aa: CASSYGPGGQGPYQPQHF; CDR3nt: TGTGCCAGCAGCTACGGACCGGGGGGACAGGGACCCTATCAGCCCCAGCATTTT
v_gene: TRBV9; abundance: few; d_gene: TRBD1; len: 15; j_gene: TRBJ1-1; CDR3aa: CASSVETGGNTEAFF; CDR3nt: TGTGCCAGCAGCGTAGAGACAGGGGGGAACACTGAAGCTTTCTTT
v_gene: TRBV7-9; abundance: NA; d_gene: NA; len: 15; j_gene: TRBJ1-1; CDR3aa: CASSLLPARNTEAFF; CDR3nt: TGTGCCAGCAGCTTATTACCCGCACGCAACACTGAAGCTTTCTTT
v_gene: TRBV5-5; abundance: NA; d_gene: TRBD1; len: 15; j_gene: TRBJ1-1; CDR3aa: CASSPTTGGFTEAFF; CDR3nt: TGTGCCAGCAGCCCTACGACAGGGGGCTTCACTGAAGCTTTCTTT
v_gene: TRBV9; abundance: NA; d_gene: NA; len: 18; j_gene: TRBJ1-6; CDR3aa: CASSVSEGALPYNSPLHF; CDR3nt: TGTGCCAGCAGCGTATCTGAAGGGGCTCTGCCCTATAATTCACCCCTCCACTTT
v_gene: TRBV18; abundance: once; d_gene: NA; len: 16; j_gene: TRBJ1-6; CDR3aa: CASSTRETSTGSPLHF; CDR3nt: TGTGCCAGCTCAACCCGGGAGACCTCAACCGGGTCACCCCTCCACTTT
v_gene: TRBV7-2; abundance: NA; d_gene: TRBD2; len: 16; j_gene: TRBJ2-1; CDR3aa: CASSSPGLAGVNEQFF; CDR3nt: TGTGCCAGCAGCTCCCCGGGACTAGCGGGAGTCAATGAGCAGTTCTTC
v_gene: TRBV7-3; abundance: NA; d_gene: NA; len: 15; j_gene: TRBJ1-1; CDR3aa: CASSEEGRFLSEAFF; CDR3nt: TGTGCCAGCAGCGAAGAGGGCAGGTTTTTATCTGAAGCTTTCTTT
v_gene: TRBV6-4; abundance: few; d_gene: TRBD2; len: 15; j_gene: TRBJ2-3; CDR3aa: CASSGTSGGTDTQYF; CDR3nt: TGTGCCAGCAGTGGGACTAGCGGGGGCACAGATACGCAGTATTTT
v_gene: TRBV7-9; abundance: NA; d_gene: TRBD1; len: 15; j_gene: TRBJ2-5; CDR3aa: CASSLVGTVQETQYF; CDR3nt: TGTGCCAGCAGCTTAGTAGGGACAGTCCAAGAGACCCAGTACTTC
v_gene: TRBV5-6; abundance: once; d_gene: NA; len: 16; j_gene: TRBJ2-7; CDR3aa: CASSFQPHGARYEQYF; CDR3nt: TGTGCCAGCAGCTTCCAACCGCACGGGGCTAGATACGAGCAGTACTTC
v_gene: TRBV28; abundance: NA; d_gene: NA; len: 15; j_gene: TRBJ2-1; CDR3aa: CASGAAGLGENEQFF; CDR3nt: TGTGCCAGCGGGGCTGCGGGCCTCGGGGAAAATGAGCAGTTCTTC
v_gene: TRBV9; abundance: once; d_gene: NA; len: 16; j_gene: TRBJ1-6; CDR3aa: CASSPTGNSYNSPLHF; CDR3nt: TGTGCCAGCAGCCCAACAGGGAACTCCTATAATTCACCCCTCCACTTT
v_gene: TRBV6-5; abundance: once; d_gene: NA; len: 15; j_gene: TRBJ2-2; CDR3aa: CASSPGSLGTGELFF; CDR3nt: TGTGCCAGCAGCCCCGGCAGCCTCGGGACCGGGGAGCTGTTTTTT
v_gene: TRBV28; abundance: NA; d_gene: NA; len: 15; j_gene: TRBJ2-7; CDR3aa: CASTSRDTATYEQYF; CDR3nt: TGTGCCAGTACTAGCCGGGACACCGCTACCTACGAGCAGTACTTC
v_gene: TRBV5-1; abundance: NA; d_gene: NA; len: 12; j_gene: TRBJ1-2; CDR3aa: CASSLEGNGYTF; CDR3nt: TGCGCCAGCAGCTTGGAAGGGAATGGCTACACCTTC
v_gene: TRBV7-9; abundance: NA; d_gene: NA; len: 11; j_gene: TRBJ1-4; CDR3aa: CAPGEGEKLFF; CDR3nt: TGTGCCCCAGGGGAGGGGGAAAAACTGTTTTTT
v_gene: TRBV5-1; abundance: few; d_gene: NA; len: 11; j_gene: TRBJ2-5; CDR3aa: CASSLKETQYF; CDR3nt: TGCGCCAGCAGCTTGAAAGAGACCCAGTACTTC
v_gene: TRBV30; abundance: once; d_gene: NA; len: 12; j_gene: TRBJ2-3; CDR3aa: CAWSPLHHTQYF; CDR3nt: TGTGCCTGGAGTCCGCTCCATCATACGCAGTATTTT
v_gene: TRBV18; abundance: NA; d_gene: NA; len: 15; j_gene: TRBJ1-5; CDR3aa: CASSPLVGAGQPQHF; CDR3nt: TGTGCCAGCTCACCCCTGGTCGGGGCGGGCCAGCCCCAGCATTTT
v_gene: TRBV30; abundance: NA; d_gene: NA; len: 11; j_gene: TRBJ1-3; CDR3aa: CAWGSGNTIYF; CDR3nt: TGTGCCTGGGGGAGTGGAAACACCATATATTTT
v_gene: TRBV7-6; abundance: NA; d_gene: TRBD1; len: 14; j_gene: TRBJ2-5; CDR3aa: CASRTGQGLKTQYF; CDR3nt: TGTGCCAGCAGAACGGGACAGGGGTTAAAGACCCAGTACTTC
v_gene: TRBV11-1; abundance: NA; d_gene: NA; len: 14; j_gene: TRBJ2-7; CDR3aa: CASSGGGQPYEQYF; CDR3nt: TGTGCCAGCAGCGGAGGGGGACAGCCCTACGAGCAGTACTTC